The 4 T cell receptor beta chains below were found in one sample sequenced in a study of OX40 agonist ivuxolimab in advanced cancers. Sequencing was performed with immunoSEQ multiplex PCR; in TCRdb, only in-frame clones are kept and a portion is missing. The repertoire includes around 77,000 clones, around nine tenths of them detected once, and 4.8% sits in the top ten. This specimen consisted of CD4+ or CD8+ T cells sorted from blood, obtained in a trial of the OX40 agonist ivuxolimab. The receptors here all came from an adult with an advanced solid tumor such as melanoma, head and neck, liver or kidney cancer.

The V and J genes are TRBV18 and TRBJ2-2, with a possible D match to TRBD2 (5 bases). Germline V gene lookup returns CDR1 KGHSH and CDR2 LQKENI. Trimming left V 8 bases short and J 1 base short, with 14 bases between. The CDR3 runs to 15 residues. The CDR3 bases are TGTGCCAGCCTCCCAGGAGGAGGGAACACCGGGGAGCTGTTTTTT. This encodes CASLPGGGNTGELFF.

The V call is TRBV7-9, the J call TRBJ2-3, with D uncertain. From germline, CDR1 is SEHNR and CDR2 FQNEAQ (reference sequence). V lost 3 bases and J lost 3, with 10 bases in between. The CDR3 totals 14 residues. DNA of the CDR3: TGTGCCAGCAGCTTCTCGGCAGCTACAGATACGCAGTATTTT. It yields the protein CASSFSAATDTQYF.

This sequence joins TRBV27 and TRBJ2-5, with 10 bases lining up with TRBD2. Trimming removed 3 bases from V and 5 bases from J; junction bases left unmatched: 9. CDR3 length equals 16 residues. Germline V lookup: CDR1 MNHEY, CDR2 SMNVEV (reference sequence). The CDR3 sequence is CASSLREAGGRETQYF. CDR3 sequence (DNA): TGTGCCAGCAGTTTGAGGGAAGCGGGAGGGCGCGAGACCCAGTACTTC.

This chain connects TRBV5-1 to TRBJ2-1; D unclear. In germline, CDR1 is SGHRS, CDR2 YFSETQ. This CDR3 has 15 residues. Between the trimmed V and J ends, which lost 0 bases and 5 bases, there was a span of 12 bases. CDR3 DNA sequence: TGCGCCAGCAGCTTGGCGGCAGCTATTGACAATGAGCAGTTCTTC. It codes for CASSLAAAIDNEQFF.